These 2 T cell receptor beta chains were all obtained from the same sample, sequenced in a study of blood T cell repertoires in COVID-19. This table comes from immunoSEQ multiplex PCR, and its TCRdb copy is limited to in-frame clones, with some not included. This table holds over 300,000 clones, about 90% found once. Sequenced material: peripheral blood. Every receptor here comes from a man aged 18 to 30 who had recovered from COVID-19.

This clone appeared once. The rearrangement uses TRBV18 and TRBJ2-7; 11 bases fit TRBD1. The V and J ends lost 3 bases and 7 bases, in that order; junction bases with no gene match: 5. The CDR3 loop spans 14 amino acids. CDR1 is KGHSH and CDR2 is LQKENI in the germline V gene. CDR3 protein: CASSPGQGAGEQYF. In DNA, the CDR3 is TGTGCCAGCTCACCCGGACAGGGGGCGGGGGAGCAGTACTTC.

The genes are TRBV12-3 or TRBV12-4 and TRBJ1-1, with D hard to call. V was cut by 6 bases and J by 1 base, with 9 bases left in between. This CDR3 comprises 13 residues. CDR3 in DNA: TGTGCCAGCAGCCCGAACACGAACACTGAAGCTTTCTTT. Translation gives CASSPNTNTEAFF.